Each of the 7 T cell receptor beta chains below was sequenced from the same sample in a study of cytomegalovirus exposure and HLA in healthy donors. A multiplex PCR was run with 60 Vbeta primers and 13 Jbeta primers. Assay used: immunoSEQ multiplex PCR; TCRdb lists only in-frame clones, some missing. This sample has 150,000 to 180,000 clones, with around 80% found just once. Sequences were obtained from PBMCs. All receptors derive from a man aged 25 to 40 in good health and CMV-seropositive.

This chain connects TRBV5-4 to TRBJ2-5; 8 positions agree with TRBD1. The J call may be incorrect, as the DNA end agrees better with TRBJ2-7. CDR1 and CDR2 from the germline V gene are SGHNT and YYREEE (reference sequence). The CDR3 runs to 14 residues. The CDR3 is CASSSWGQDYEQYF. CDR3 in DNA: TGTGCCAGCAGCTCCTGGGGACAGGACTACGAGCAGTACTTC.

The chain recombines TRBV5-1 with TRBJ2-2; 7 bases agree with TRBD2. CDR1 and CDR2 from the germline V gene are SGHRS and YFSETQ. Losses at the gene ends were 4 bases for V and 3 bases for J; bases not matched to a gene: 3. The CDR3 length is 14 residues. The CDR3 sequence: CASSSGDYTGELFF. CDR3 in DNA: TGCGCCAGCAGCAGCGGGGACTACACCGGGGAGCTGTTTTTT.

The chain recombines TRBV27 with TRBJ2-7; D is undetermined. CDR1 is MNHEY, CDR2 SMNVEV, per germline (reference sequence). The CDR3 is made up of 13 amino acids. V shed 5 bases and J shed 5 bases, with 13 bases lying between them. Here the CDR3 DNA reads TGTGCCAGCAGTCCCGGTTTCCTCGACGAGCAGTACTTC. Translation: CASSPGFLDEQYF.

This sequence joins TRBV2 and TRBJ2-1, with a tentative D call TRBD1 (6 bases). The germline V and J ends were trimmed by 6 bases and 7 bases, with 10 bases remaining between them. Looked up from germline, CDR1 is SNHLY and CDR2 is FYNNEI. The CDR3 runs to 12 residues. DNA of the CDR3: TGTGCCAGCAGCCAACAGGGTAATGAGCAGTTCTTC. Protein sequence: CASSQQGNEQFF. Drawing the rest from reference TRBV2 and TRBJ2-1, the complete variable domain is EPEVTQTPSHQVTQMGQEVILRCVPISNHLYFYWYRQILGQKVEFLVSFYNNEISEKSEIFDDQFSVERPDGSNFTLKIRSTKLEDSAMYFCASSQQGNEQFFGPGTRLTVL.

The CDR3 spells CASSLSLAGTDTQYF. CDR3 nucleotides: TGTGCCAGCAGCTTAAGTTTGGCCGGCACAGATACGCAGTATTTT. The V call is TRBV7-9, the J call TRBJ2-3; D call uncertain. Trimming pared 2 bases from V and 1 base from J, leaving 10 bases between. CDR3 length equals 15 residues. CDR1 is SEHNR and CDR2 is FQNEAQ in the germline V gene (reference sequence).

The chain employs TRBV30 and TRBJ2-5; TRBD2 is a possible D gene (6 bases). V lost 8 bases to trimming and J lost 3 bases, with 13 bases between them. The CDR3 loop spans 12 amino acids. In germline, CDR1 is GTSNPN, CDR2 SVGIG (reference sequence). CDR3 in DNA: TGTGCCCTCGCGGGGTTCAAAGAGACCCAGTACTTC. This translates into CALAGFKETQYF.

On this clone: The junction and the germline gene differ at one end; a read error may be behind it. The V call is TRBV4-2, the J call TRBJ2-1; 7 nucleotides agree with TRBD1. The CDR3 totals 14 residues. Per the germline V gene, CDR1 is LGHNA and CDR2 is YNFKEQ. In DNA form, the CDR3 reads TGTGCCAGCAGCCCACGACAGGGCTACGATGAGCAGTTCTTC. Translating gives CASSPRQGYDEQFF.